This is a list of T cell receptor beta chains from one sample in a study of blood T cell repertoires in COVID-19. The data were produced by immunoSEQ multiplex PCR, yet TCRdb's version contains in-frame clones alone and is incomplete. The table includes around 380,000 clones, roughly 86% detected once. The specimen was PBMCs or T cells enriched from blood (not recorded which). The origin of the receptors is a man aged 25 to 45 who had recovered from COVID-19. Both conserved end residues are part of each CDR3. Each record gives: clone size, V gene, D gene, J gene, CDR3 DNA, CDR3 protein. D genes are given only for firm matches. Some rows have no size entry. The others give once, few or many, or a class for an expanded clone.

NA,TRBV4-1,NA,TRBJ1-2,TGCGCCAGCAGCCAAGAAAAGACAGCTAACTATGGCTACACCTTC,CASSQEKTANYGYTF
NA,TRBV5-1,NA,TRBJ2-5,TGCGCCAGCAGCTTGGAGGCAGTAGCTGAGACCCAGTACTTC,CASSLEAVAETQYF
NA,TRBV4-2,NA,TRBJ2-5,TGTGCCAGCAGCCAAGTTTCTAGGCAAGAGACCCAGTACTTC,CASSQVSRQETQYF
NA,TRBV3-1/TRBV3-2,NA,TRBJ1-2,TGTGCCAGCAGCCAGAGGGCCGCTAACTATGGCTACACCTTC,CASSQRAANYGYTF
NA,TRBV3-1/TRBV3-2,NA,TRBJ1-1,TGTGCCAGCAGCCAGGAAGGAAAGCGGGCTTTCTTT,CASSQEGKRAFF
NA,TRBV4-2,TRBD1,TRBJ1-2,TGTGCCAGCAGCCAAGCGACAGGGTTCTATGGCTACACCTTC,CASSQATGFYGYTF
NA,TRBV6-5,NA,TRBJ2-2,TGTGCCAGCAGGACTAGCAGCACAGGGACCGGGGAGCTGTTTTTT,CASRTSSTGTGELFF
NA,TRBV6-1,NA,TRBJ1-6,TGTGCCAGCAGTGATACAGGGAATTCACCCCTCCACTTT,CASSDTGNSPLHF
NA,TRBV2,NA,TRBJ2-1,TGTGCCAGTACAGGGCTAGTCAGGAACAATGAGCAGTTCTTC,CASTGLVRNNEQFF
NA,TRBV7-9,TRBD1,TRBJ2-1,TGTGCCAGCAGCCTCACTTCGGGACAGAATGAGCAGTTCTTC,CASSLTSGQNEQFF
NA,TRBV3-1/TRBV3-2,TRBD1,TRBJ1-1,TGTGCCAGCAGCCCCTCGGGACAGGGGGCGCGAGGCACGGGAGCTTTCTTT,CASSPSGQGARGTGAFF
NA,TRBV7-7,TRBD2,TRBJ2-7,TGTGCCAGCAGCCCCGCGCGGGGGGGCGGGTACGAGCAGTACTTC,CASSPARGGGYEQYF
NA,TRBV19,TRBD1,TRBJ1-1,TGTGCCAGTAGGGGACAGGGGGCACTTTCGGCCTACTCCCGGGGTGAAGCTTTCTTT,CASRGQGALSAYSRGEAFF
NA,TRBV13,NA,TRBJ1-2,TGTGCCAGCAGCTTAGAACCCTGGACAGACGCTAACTATGGCTACACCTTC,CASSLEPWTDANYGYTF
NA,TRBV7-9,NA,TRBJ2-2,TGTGCCAGCAGCTTAGATCGTGGTACACCGAACACCGGGGAGCTGTTTTTT,CASSLDRGTPNTGELFF
NA,TRBV6-5,TRBD1,TRBJ2-7,TGTGCCAGCAGTTACTCGTGGCAGGGGGACAACGAGCAGTACTTC,CASSYSWQGDNEQYF
few,TRBV9,NA,TRBJ1-2,TGTGCCAGCAGCGTTGCTGGGACACCCTATGGCTACACCTTC,CASSVAGTPYGYTF
once,TRBV29-1,TRBD1,TRBJ1-5,TGCAGCGTTGACTTGACAGGGGACGGACAGCCCCAGCATTTT,CSVDLTGDGQPQHF
NA,TRBV11-1,NA,TRBJ1-2,TGTGCCAGCAGCTCTTCCTCCGGGACATTGGATGGCTACACCTTC,CASSSSSGTLDGYTF
NA,TRBV7-9,NA,TRBJ2-2,TGTGCCAGCAGCCCTAGCGCCGGGGAGCTGTTTTTT,CASSPSAGELFF
NA,TRBV6-5,NA,TRBJ2-2,TGTGCCGGTAACAGGGTGAACACCGGGGAGCTGTTTTTT,CAGNRVNTGELFF
NA,TRBV7-2,NA,TRBJ2-3,TGTGCCAGCAGCTATCTTCGGACTAGCACAGATACGCAGTATTTT,CASSYLRTSTDTQYF
NA,TRBV27,NA,TRBJ2-5,TGTGCCAGCAGTTTAAACAGGCTAGAGACCCAGTACTTC,CASSLNRLETQYF